This T cell receptor beta chain emerged from a study of response to subunit inactivated influenza vaccine. The sample holds one count of this clonotype. The antigen is undetermined. Each CDR3 protein gets one entry after TCRdb re-called the RT-PCR reads with MiXCR. The data hold roughly 290,000 distinct CDR3 sequences, with roughly a fifth observed a single time. The CDR3 totals 13 residues. CDR1 and CDR2 from the germline V gene are SGHNT and YYREEE (reference sequence). Trimming cost V 5 bases and J 6 bases; bases outside gene matches: 3. Study findings and constraints: Each seasonal influenza vaccination, the authors suggested, recruits few new T cells.

Sample: PBMCs from blood, taken 21 months after vaccination. This chain joins TRBV5-4 and TRBJ2-2, with 8 bases that match TRBD2. This receptor was obtained from a man aged 45 to 75 who received an inactivated influenza vaccine. CDR3 nucleotides: TGTGCCAGCAGAACAGCGGGGGCCGGGGAGCTGTTTTTT. Residues: CASRTAGAGELFF.